The 22 T cell receptor beta chains below all came from one sample that was sequenced in a study of metastatic and nonmetastatic thyroid tumors. There were no patients who had received any treatment before thyroid surgery. TCRdb reassembled clones from the PCR reads with MiXCR. This table has 39,000 or so clones, approximately 19% appearing once. The sample was blood. These receptors were taken from a female donor with papillary thyroid cancer or a benign thyroid nodule (not recorded which). Some clones in this sample may be carry-over from other donors' samples.

The chain combines TRBV7-2 with TRBJ2-5; no reliable D call. The ends were cut back, 0 bases at V and 1 base at J, with 6 bases in the middle. This CDR3 has 14 residues. Germline CDR1 is SGHTA and CDR2 is FQGNSA. The DNA for the CDR3 is TGTGCCAGCAGCTTAGCCGTCAGCCAAGAGACCCAGTACTTC. It codes for CASSLAVSQETQYF. The variable domain in full, with the rest retrieved from reference TRBV7-2 and TRBJ2-5, is GAGVSQSPSNKVTEKGKDVELRCDPISGHTALYWYRQSLGQGLEFLIYFQGNSAPDKSGLPSDRFSAERTGGSVSTLTIQRTQQEDSAVYLCASSLAVSQETQYFGPGTRLLVL.

The chain employs TRBV7-9 and TRBJ2-7; D could derive from TRBD1 or TRBD2 (5 bases each). Germline-derived CDR1 and CDR2 are SEHNR and FQNEAQ (reference sequence). Trimming cost V 3 bases and J 2 bases, with 11 bases left between them. The CDR3 totals 14 residues. CDR3 protein: CASSFIPGPYEQYF. The CDR3 DNA is TGTGCCAGCAGCTTCATCCCGGGACCCTACGAGCAGTACTTC.

This clone was picked up a small number of times. This chain uses TRBV6-2 or TRBV6-3 with TRBJ1-5; D is uncertain. The germline V and J ends were trimmed by 7 bases and 0 bases, with 16 bases remaining between them. CDR1 is MNHEY and CDR2 is SVGEGT in the germline V gene. The CDR3 is made up of 16 amino acids. CDR3 region: CASIPAGWLSNQPQHF. Written as DNA, the CDR3 is TGTGCCAGCATCCCAGCGGGGTGGCTTAGCAATCAGCCCCAGCATTTT.

V gene TRBV11-1 combines with J gene TRBJ2-7; maybe TRBD2 (6 bases). Trimming left V 5 bases short and J 4 bases short, with 15 bases between. Germline CDR1 and CDR2: SGHAT and FQDESV (reference sequence). This CDR3 is built from 14 residues. CDR3 sequence (DNA): TGTGCCAGCAGCATGGGGACTGTAGGGTACGAGCAGTACTTC. Protein: CASSMGTVGYEQYF.

This clone came up many times. The chain is built from TRBV11-2 and TRBJ2-1; TRBD1 matches at 9 bases. V shed 5 bases, J shed 8 bases, and the junction held 7 bases outside the gene matches. The CDR3 extends over 14 amino acids. Germline values: CDR1 SGHAT, CDR2 FQNNGV. The CDR3 DNA reads as TGTGCCAGCAGCCCCCTGGGGGACAGGGATGAGCAGTTCTTC. This translates into CASSPLGDRDEQFF.

Notes on this clone: Germline is not matched at one junction end, which may reflect a read error. This chain links TRBV5-1 with TRBJ2-2, with D possibly TRBD2 on 5 matching bases. This CDR3 contains 15 residues. Germline-derived CDR1 and CDR2 are SGHRS and YFSETQ. The CDR3, as DNA: TGCGCCAGCACGCCAACAGCCATTAACGCCGGGGAGCTATTTTTT. This encodes CASTPTAINAGELFF.

This clone was counted at least ten times. The chain is built from TRBV20-1 and TRBJ2-3, with 7 positions matching TRBD2. This CDR3 comprises 16 residues. CDR1 and CDR2 (germline): DFQATT, SNEGSKA (reference sequence). After removal of 1 base from V and 6 bases from J, the junction contained 13 bases not matched to a gene. CDR3 bases: TGCAGTGCTAGAGTTGGGAGGGCCGGGGTGAGGGATACGCAGTATTTT. It yields the protein CSARVGRAGVRDTQYF.

The chain is built from TRBV5-4 and TRBJ1-2; 9 nucleotides line up with TRBD1. CDR3 length: 13 residues. CDR1 is SGHNT, CDR2 YYREEE, per germline (reference sequence). Losses at the gene ends were 4 bases for V and 8 bases for J; bases not matched to a gene: 6. This CDR3 reads CASSVQGAGGYTF. The CDR3 nucleotides are TGTGCCAGCAGCGTACAGGGGGCAGGGGGCTACACCTTC.

This clone was recorded at least ten times. The chain carries TRBV6-1 and TRBJ2-3, with D perhaps matching TRBD1 (5 bases). V lost 5 bases to trimming and J lost 2 bases, with 14 bases between them. Germline assignment: CDR1 MNHNS and CDR2 SASEGT. This CDR3 is built from 15 residues. In nucleotides, the CDR3 is TGTGCCAGCAGTAAGACAGTTGACTTCACAGATACGCAGTATTTT. Protein sequence: CASSKTVDFTDTQYF.

The chain combines TRBV5-1 with TRBJ1-5, with 7 bases that match TRBD1. The CDR3 extends over 18 amino acids. Germline CDR1 and CDR2: SGHRS and YFSETQ. V lost 1 base and J lost 0; bases outside the gene matches: 10. DNA for the CDR3: TGCGCCAGCAGCTTGAGGGGACAGTATCAATATAGCAATCAGCCCCAGCATTTT. Its translation is CASSLRGQYQYSNQPQHF.

In its sample, this clone was seen many times. V usage is TRBV19 and J usage is TRBJ2-5; no definite D call. Trimming cost V 1 base and J 1 base, with 4 bases left between them. Germline CDR1 reads LNHDA; CDR2 reads SQIVND (reference sequence). This CDR3 contains 13 residues. The CDR3 loop is CASSIGLQETQYF. In DNA, the CDR3 is TGTGCCAGTAGTATAGGCCTCCAAGAGACCCAGTACTTC.

The chain is built from TRBV6-4 and TRBJ2-2, with D unclear. Germline assignment: CDR1 MRHNA and CDR2 SNTAGT. V dropped 3 bases and J dropped 4 bases, with 6 bases sitting between them. The CDR3 is 13 residues long. The CDR3 nucleotides are TGTGCCAGCAGTGAAGCTAGCACCGGGGAGCTGTTTTTT. This codes for CASSEASTGELFF.

The chain employs TRBV5-5 and TRBJ2-2; no firm D call. Trimming took 4 bases from V and 7 from J, leaving 8 bases between them. The CDR3 covers 12 residues. Germline V gene lookup returns CDR1 SGHKS and CDR2 YYEKEE (reference sequence). The DNA for the CDR3 is TGTGCCAGCAGCCACCCCTTCGGGGAGCTGTTTTTT. This gives the protein CASSHPFGELFF. Complete variable domain (other parts from reference TRBV5-5 and TRBJ2-2): DAGVTQSPTHLIKTRGQQVTLRCSPISGHKSVSWYQQVLGQGPQFIFQYYEKEERGRGNFPDRFSARQFPNYSSELNVNALLLGDSALYLCASSHPFGELFFGEGSRLTVL.

The table lists this clone with many counts. Distinct nucleotide sequences in the sample also encode this CDR3. The rearrangement uses TRBV28 and TRBJ2-5, with TRBD1 matching 9 bases. The CDR3 has 15 amino acids. V was clipped by 2 bases and J by 5 bases; unmatched bases: 6. Germline V lookup: CDR1 MDHEN, CDR2 SYDVKM. DNA of the CDR3: TGTGCCAGCAGTTTACCGGGGACAGGGCTGGAGACCCAGTACTTC. Its translation is CASSLPGTGLETQYF.

The V call is TRBV5-1, the J call TRBJ1-1; D is uncertain. Trimming took 4 bases from V and 2 from J, leaving 15 bases between them. CDR3 length: 15 amino acids. Germline V gives CDR1 SGHRS, CDR2 YFSETQ. The CDR3 DNA follows: TGCGCCAGCAGCCCTGTCAACAGTATTAACACTGAAGCTTTCTTT. It encodes CASSPVNSINTEAFF.

The chain has TRBV4-1 and TRBJ2-3; TRBD2 is a possible D gene (6 bases). The CDR3 length is 15 residues. Per germline, CDR1 MGHRA and CDR2 YSYEKL. V shed 3 bases and J shed 1 base, with 11 bases lying between them. In nucleotides, the CDR3 is TGCGCCAGCAGCCAGACGGGGGTCCGCACAGATACGCAGTATTTT. Translated, it gives CASSQTGVRTDTQYF.

The rearrangement links TRBV20-1 to TRBJ1-1; maybe TRBD1 (5 bases). Per the germline V gene, CDR1 is DFQATT and CDR2 is SNEGSKA (reference sequence). Trimming pared 2 bases from V and 3 bases from J, leaving 7 bases between. The CDR3 runs to 12 residues. The CDR3 is CSARRGDTEAFF. CDR3 bases: TGCAGTGCTAGAAGAGGGGACACTGAAGCTTTCTTT.

This clone was observed many times. V and J are TRBV20-1 and TRBJ2-7; 11 nucleotides align to TRBD1. The CDR3 is 18 amino acids. With 1 base clipped from V and 4 bases from J, the junction kept 15 bases outside the gene matches. The germline V gene has CDR1 DFQATT and CDR2 SNEGSKA (reference sequence). The chain's CDR3 is CSARAWTGGFPFWYEQYF. CDR3 DNA: TGCAGTGCTAGAGCTTGGACAGGGGGCTTCCCGTTCTGGTACGAGCAGTACTTC.

This clone was counted between two and nine times. Its ends do not fully match the called genes, so a read error is possible. V and J are TRBV28 and TRBJ2-5, with unresolved D. The CDR3 has 12 amino acids. Germline V gene data show CDR1 as MDHEN and CDR2 as SYDVKM. The CDR3 bases are TGTGCCAGCATTACTCTCGAAGATACCCAGTACTTC. This sequence encodes CASITLEDTQYF.

The table lists this clone with a count of one. Since no conserved phenylalanine or tryptophan closes the CDR3, a read error is the likely cause. The V and J genes are TRBV30 and TRBJ1-6, with 8 positions matching TRBD1. The CDR3 length is 13 residues. Germline loops: CDR1 GTSNPN, CDR2 SVGIG (reference sequence). Germline trimming cut 3 bases from V and 8 bases from J; bases unmatched to any gene: 3. CDR3 protein: CAWRQGGDSPLHL. The CDR3 DNA is TGTGCCTGGAGACAGGGGGGAGATTCACCCCTCCACCTT.

This clone was counted ten times or more. The chain uses TRBV20-1 and TRBJ2-3; D gene unclear. CDR3 length: 12 amino acids. The V and J ends lost 3 bases and 4 bases respectively, with 8 bases between them. CDR1 and CDR2 (germline): DFQATT, SNEGSKA (reference sequence). CDR3 nucleotide sequence: TGCAGTGCTAGTCCCCCATCAGATACGCAGTATTTT. It specifies CSASPPSDTQYF.

This clone showed up just a few times. A junction boundary mismatches the germline segment, possibly from a read error. J is TRBJ2-3 and V is TRBV6-5; TRBD2 might be the D (6 bases). The V gene's germline CDR1 is MNHEY and CDR2 SVGAGI. This CDR3 has 16 amino acids. CDR3 sequence reads: CARSYSPGTATDTQYF. The CDR3, as DNA: TGTGCCAGAAGTTACAGCCCGGGGACTGCCACAGATACGCAGTATTTT.